Listed here are 20 T cell receptor beta chains from one sample, sequenced in a study of blood T cell repertoires in COVID-19. Sequencing used immunoSEQ multiplex PCR; TCRdb keeps in-frame clones, though not all of them. Among about 220,000 clones listed, about four fifths were seen once. Sequencing was done on a sample of PBMCs or T cells enriched from blood (not recorded which). The source of these receptors is a woman aged 50 to 60 who had been exposed to COVID-19.

V usage is TRBV7-3 and J usage is TRBJ2-3; TRBD2 aligns across 11 bases. This CDR3 has 15 residues. The trim removed 5 bases at V and 1 base at J, leaving 2 bases unmatched. From germline, CDR1 is SGHTA and CDR2 FQGTGA. The CDR3 here is CASSTGLAGTDTQYF. For the CDR3, the DNA is TGTGCCAGCAGCACGGGACTAGCGGGCACAGATACGCAGTATTTT.

V is TRBV5-6 and J is TRBJ1-1, with unresolved D. From germline, CDR1 is SGHDT and CDR2 YYEEEE. Trimming pared 0 bases from V and 1 base from J, leaving 7 bases between. The CDR3 covers 14 residues. The CDR3 region is CASSLVAGNTEAFF. For the CDR3, the DNA is TGTGCCAGCAGCTTGGTGGCGGGGAACACTGAAGCTTTCTTT.

On this clone itself: The junction and the germline gene differ at one end; a read error may be behind it. The DNA of the CDR3 is TGTGCCAGCACCCAATTTCAGGGGGGCACTGAAGCTTTCTTT. Its translation: CASTQFQGGTEAFF. The genes are TRBV3-1 (or the pseudogene TRBV3-2) and TRBJ1-1, with TRBD1 matching 7 bases. The germline gives CDR1 LGHDT, CDR2 YNNKEL (reference sequence). The CDR3 runs 14 residues.

J is TRBJ1-2 and V is TRBV30; possible D gene TRBD1, 6 bases. V was pared by 0 bases and J by 1 base, with 12 bases between. Germline V gene data show CDR1 as GTSNPN and CDR2 as SVGIG (reference sequence). This CDR3 has 15 residues. CDR3 coding DNA: TGTGCCTGGAGTGTAGGACAGATTCGTAACTATGGCTACACCTTC. This translates into CAWSVGQIRNYGYTF.

The chain is built from TRBV28 and TRBJ2-3; 8 bases are a match to TRBD2. The V gene's germline CDR1 is MDHEN and CDR2 SYDVKM. The CDR3 extends over 16 amino acids. J lost 1 base, V lost 11 bases, and 14 bases had no gene match. This chain's CDR3 is CASTSGGTGGTDTQYF. CDR3 nucleotides: TGTGCCTCTACGAGCGGGGGAACGGGGGGCACAGATACGCAGTATTTT.

This clone came up a few times. The chain joins TRBV5-5 to TRBJ2-4; D may be TRBD2 (6 bases). V lost 1 base to trimming and J lost 4 bases, with 12 bases between them. The CDR3 runs 15 residues. The germline gives CDR1 SGHKS, CDR2 YYEKEE (reference sequence). CDR3 coding DNA: TGTGCCAGCAGCTTGTTTTTAGCGGTTAAAAACATTCAGTACTTC. Protein product: CASSLFLAVKNIQYF. Full variable domain (outside the CDR3, taken from reference TRBV5-5 and TRBJ2-4): DAGVTQSPTHLIKTRGQQVTLRCSPISGHKSVSWYQQVLGQGPQFIFQYYEKEERGRGNFPDRFSARQFPNYSSELNVNALLLGDSALYLCASSLFLAVKNIQYFGAGTRLSVL.

V usage is TRBV5-1 and J usage is TRBJ1-5, with D tentatively TRBD1 (5 bases). The CDR3 spans 15 residues. V gave up 0 bases and J gave up 2 bases, with 9 bases separating them. Per germline, CDR1 SGHRS and CDR2 YFSETQ. The CDR3 spells CASSLAGLGNQPQHF. The CDR3, as DNA: TGCGCCAGCAGCTTGGCAGGGTTGGGCAATCAGCCCCAGCATTTT.

The rearrangement uses TRBV7-2 and TRBJ1-4; weak D call: TRBD1 (5 bases). This CDR3 is built from 14 residues. With 5 bases removed from V and 5 bases from J, the gap between germline ends came to 12 bases. Germline lookup yields CDR1 SGHTA and CDR2 FQGNSA. The CDR3 nucleotides are TGTGCCAGCAGCCGGACACCTGACAATGAAAAACTGTTTTTT. This gives the protein CASSRTPDNEKLFF.

The rearrangement joins TRBV6-5 to TRBJ2-5; a weak D match, TRBD1 (6 bases). From germline, CDR1 is MNHEY and CDR2 SVGAGI. This CDR3 comprises 12 residues. The V end was cut by 8 bases, the J end by 2 bases, with 9 bases between. The CDR3 sequence: CASRTGQETQYF. The CDR3 DNA reads TGTGCCAGCCGAACAGGGCAAGAGACCCAGTACTTC.

The chain is built from TRBV13 and TRBJ2-1; 12 bases line up with TRBD1. The junction had 11 bases not matched to a gene; V was cut back by 5 bases and J by 9 bases. Looked up from germline, CDR1 is PRHDT and CDR2 is FYEKMQ (reference sequence). The CDR3 spans 16 residues. CDR3 bases: TGTGCCAGCAGCCAGGGGACAGGGGGCTCTAGGAGTGAGCAGTTCTTC. Its translation: CASSQGTGGSRSEQFF.

This clone was picked up a small number of times. The chain recombines TRBV19 with TRBJ1-5; tentative D call: TRBD1 (5 bases). The germline V gene has CDR1 LNHDA and CDR2 SQIVND (reference sequence). The CDR3 has 15 amino acids. Between the trimmed V and J ends, which lost 3 bases and 6 bases, there was a span of 15 bases. Here the CDR3 reads CASSISRGYGQPQHF. CDR3 bases: TGTGCCAGTAGTATTTCGCGGGGCTACGGTCAGCCCCAGCATTTT.

This clone was recorded only once. V is TRBV5-1 and J is TRBJ2-1; tentatively, D is TRBD1 (5 bases). Germline assignment: CDR1 SGHRS and CDR2 YFSETQ. The length of the CDR3 is 13 residues. Between the trimmed V and J ends, which lost 0 bases and 7 bases, there was a span of 8 bases. The CDR3 DNA reads TGCGCCAGCAGCTTGGGGACACTAAATGAGCAGTTCTTC. Its translation: CASSLGTLNEQFF.

The chain employs TRBV6-6 and TRBJ2-7, with 13 bases that match TRBD2. The V segment lost 6 bases and the J segment 5 bases; nucleotides outside the gene matches: 7. The CDR3 loop spans 15 amino acids. The germline gives CDR1 MNHNY, CDR2 SVGAGI (reference sequence). CDR3: CASSTSGTSGDEQYF. CDR3 nucleotides: TGTGCCAGCAGCACCTCCGGGACTAGCGGGGACGAGCAGTACTTC.

This clone appeared a single time. The gene calls are TRBV7-8 and TRBJ2-2, with 11 bases lining up with TRBD2. V dropped 5 bases and J dropped 4; count of bases not matched to a gene: 9. CDR1 is SGHVS, CDR2 FQNEAQ, per germline. The CDR3 covers 17 residues. CDR3 in amino acids: CASSPRTSGGGTGELFF. CDR3 DNA sequence: TGTGCCAGCAGCCCGCGTACTAGCGGGGGAGGCACCGGGGAGCTGTTTTTT.

The chain combines TRBV6-4 with TRBJ2-3, with 10 positions matching TRBD2. The CDR3 contains 14 residues. Trimming removed 4 bases from V and 4 bases from J; junction bases left unmatched: 2. Germline V gene lookup returns CDR1 MRHNA and CDR2 SNTAGT. DNA of the CDR3: TGTGCCAGCAGTGCTAGCGGGGGATCAGATACGCAGTATTTT. The encoded protein is CASSASGGSDTQYF.

The rearrangement links TRBV11-2 to TRBJ1-3; possible D gene TRBD1, 5 bases. Trimming stripped 5 bases from V and 0 bases from J, with 17 bases between. The CDR3 extends over 17 amino acids. The germline CDR1 and CDR2 sequences are SGHAT and FQNNGV. CDR3 sequence (DNA): TGTGCCAGCAGCCTTACGTCAGGGATCTCCTCTGGAAACACCATATATTTT. It yields the protein CASSLTSGISSGNTIYF.

This clone was seen a handful of times. The V call is TRBV5-5, the J call TRBJ1-1; 8 bases map to TRBD1. CDR1 is SGHKS, CDR2 YYEKEE, per germline (reference sequence). V dropped 4 bases and J dropped 8; count of bases not matched to a gene: 13. The CDR3 has 15 amino acids. The CDR3 DNA follows: TGTGCCAGCAGCCCCATTGTGGACAGGGCAAACGAAGCTTTCTTT. Protein product: CASSPIVDRANEAFF.

CDR3 coding DNA: TGCGCCAGCAGGGTTGGGGAGACTGAAGCTTTCTTT. Protein product: CASRVGETEAFF. This rearrangement joins TRBV5-1 to TRBJ1-1, with unresolved D. This CDR3 is built from 12 residues. With 5 bases removed from V and 5 bases from J, the gap between germline ends came to 10 bases. Germline values: CDR1 SGHRS, CDR2 YFSETQ.

This clone was counted once. The chain carries TRBV28 and TRBJ1-1, with TRBD1 as a possible D gene (6 bases). The V end lost 6 bases, the J end lost 0 bases, and 14 bases lay between the germline ends. The CDR3 has 15 amino acids. The germline V gene has CDR1 MDHEN and CDR2 SYDVKM. DNA for the CDR3: TGTGCCAGCAGGCCGCCCGGGACACTGAACACTGAAGCTTTCTTT. Its protein product is CASRPPGTLNTEAFF.

CDR3 nucleotides: TGTGCCAGCAGCTTAAGTACCAGGGCCCCTGAAGCTTTCTTT. Its translation is CASSLSTRAPEAFF. The chain uses TRBV7-9 and TRBJ1-1, with D maybe TRBD1 (5 bases). The CDR3 consists of 14 residues. The germline V gene has CDR1 SEHNR and CDR2 FQNEAQ (reference sequence). With 2 bases removed from V and 6 bases from J, the gap between germline ends came to 13 bases.